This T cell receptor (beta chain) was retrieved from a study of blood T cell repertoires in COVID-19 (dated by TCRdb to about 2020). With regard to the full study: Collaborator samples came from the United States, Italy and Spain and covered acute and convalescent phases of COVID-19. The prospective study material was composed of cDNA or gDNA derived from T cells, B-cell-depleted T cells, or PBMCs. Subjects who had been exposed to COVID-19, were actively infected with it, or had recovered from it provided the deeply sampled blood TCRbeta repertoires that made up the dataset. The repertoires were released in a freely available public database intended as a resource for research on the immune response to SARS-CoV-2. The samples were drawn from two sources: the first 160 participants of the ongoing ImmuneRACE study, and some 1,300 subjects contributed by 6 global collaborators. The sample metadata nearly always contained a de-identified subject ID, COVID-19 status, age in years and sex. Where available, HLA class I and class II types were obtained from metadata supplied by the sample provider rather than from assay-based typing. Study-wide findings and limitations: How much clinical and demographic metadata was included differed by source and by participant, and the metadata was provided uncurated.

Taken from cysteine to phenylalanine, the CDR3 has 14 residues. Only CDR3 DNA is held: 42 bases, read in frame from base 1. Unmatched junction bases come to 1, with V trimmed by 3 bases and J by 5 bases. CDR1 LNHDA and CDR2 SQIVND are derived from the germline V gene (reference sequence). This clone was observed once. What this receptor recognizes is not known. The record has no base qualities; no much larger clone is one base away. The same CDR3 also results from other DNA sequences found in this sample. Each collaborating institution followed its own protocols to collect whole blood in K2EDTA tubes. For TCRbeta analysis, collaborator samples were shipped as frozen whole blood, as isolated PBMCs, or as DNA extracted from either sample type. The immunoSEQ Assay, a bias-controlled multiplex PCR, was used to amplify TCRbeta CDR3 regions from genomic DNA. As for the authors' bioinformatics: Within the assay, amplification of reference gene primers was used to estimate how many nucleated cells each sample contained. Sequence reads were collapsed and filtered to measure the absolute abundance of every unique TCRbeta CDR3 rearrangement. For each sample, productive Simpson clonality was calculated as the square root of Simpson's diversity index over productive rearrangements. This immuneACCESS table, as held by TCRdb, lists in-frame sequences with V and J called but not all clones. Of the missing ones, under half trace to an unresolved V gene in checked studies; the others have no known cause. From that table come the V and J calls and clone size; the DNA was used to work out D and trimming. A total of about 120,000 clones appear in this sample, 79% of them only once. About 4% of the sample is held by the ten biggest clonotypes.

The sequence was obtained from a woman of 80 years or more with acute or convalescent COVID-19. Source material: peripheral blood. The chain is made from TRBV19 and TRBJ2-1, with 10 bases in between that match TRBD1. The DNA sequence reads TGTGCCAGTAGTATCGGGACAGGGGACAATGAGCAGTTCTTC. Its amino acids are CASSIGTGDNEQFF.